This TCR beta chain was recorded in a study of T cell responses to AZD1222 COVID-19 vaccine. Whole-study context: Analysis merged second doses at about 4 or about 12 weeks. General observations from the study: The study found Spike-specific TCR breadth and depth rose after two AZD1222 doses. Donors were chiefly white British, with a greater number of females, and clonal diversity was perhaps underestimated. Regions 160-218 and 743-854 dominated among vaccine-associated CD4 TCRs spanning spike.

The table came from immunoSEQ multiplex PCR; TCRdb's copy has only in-frame clones and leaves some out. The table includes around 250,000 clones, 90% to 95% detected once. As for this clone: Its antigen remains unknown.

Germline assignment: CDR1 SGHTS and CDR2 YDEGEE. CDR3 length equals 10 residues. Deletions cut 4 bases from V and 7 bases from J, with 3 bases between. This chain uses TRBV5-8 with TRBJ2-1; D call uncertain. This TCR was sampled from an adult in good health. The sample in question was peripheral blood, obtained on day 0 of AZD1222 vaccination. The CDR3 sequence is CASSLNEQFF. The CDR3 DNA follows: TGTGCCAGCAGCCTAAATGAGCAGTTCTTC.